This entry concerns a single T cell receptor beta chain. No antigen is known for it. This sample was taken from a study of CD8 T cells in Susac syndrome. Study conclusions and caveats: The study acknowledged a relatively small number of individuals in its TCR sequencing and HLA analysis.

Sequencing of TCR beta was undertaken in CD8+ and CD4+ T cells derived from blood. Healthy donors, matched for age and sex, constituted the control group. Random hexamers were used to reverse transcribe the RNA input (0.5 to 1 ug). By means of immunoSEQ multiplex PCR, TCR beta CDR3 spanning 54 Vbeta and 13 Jbeta underwent amplification. TCRdb reprocessed the immunoSEQ multiplex PCR reads with MiXCR, giving one entry per CDR3 protein. Seen here are some 100,000 distinct CDR3 sequences, over 90% observed once, and the top ten hold 0.14%. Germline CDR1 is SGHNT and CDR2 is YYREEE (reference sequence). The J segment lost 3 bases and the V segment lost 6 bases, leaving 8 bases of the junction unmatched. CDR3 size: 16 residues.

This clonotype was sampled from a human donor in good health. Specimen: CD4+ T cells from PBMCs. V gene TRBV5-4 combines with J gene TRBJ2-1; the match to TRBD2 covers 11 bases. The CDR3 reads CASTPPGTSGYNEQFF. CDR3 coding DNA: TGTGCCAGCACCCCTCCCGGGACTAGCGGCTACAATGAGCAGTTCTTC.